The rows below give T cell receptor beta chains drawn from one sample of a study of naive and memory T cell subsets. TCRdb ran MiXCR on the 5' RACE reads and lists one entry per CDR3 protein. The table records 48,000 or so distinct CDR3 sequences, roughly 4.7% of them present only once. These TCRs come from a female donor in good health. The CDR3 runs from the conserved cysteine through the conserved F or W. Each record gives: D gene, clone size, V gene, J gene, CDR3 DNA, CDR3 protein. A D gene is named only where the DNA matches it firmly. Where a row states a size, it is once, few, many or the class of an expanded clone; other rows omit it.

D: TRBD2; size: many; V: TRBV13; J: TRBJ2-1; DNA: TGTGCCAGCAGCTGGGGACTAGCGGCTGACAATGAGCAGTTCTTC; CDR3: CASSWGLAADNEQFF
D: .; size: many; V: TRBV21-1; J: TRBJ1-2; DNA: TGTGCCAGCAGCAAAAAAGTCAGGGGGCTTCATTATGGCTACACCTTC; CDR3: CASSKKVRGLHYGYTF
D: .; size: many; V: TRBV9; J: TRBJ1-4; DNA: TGTGCCAGCAGCGCTGGGAAAAGGGGGAACTTTAATGAAAAACTGTTTTTT; CDR3: CASSAGKRGNFNEKLFF
D: .; size: many; V: TRBV7-3; J: TRBJ2-7; DNA: TGTGCCAGCAGCTTAGGGCAGGCGGCCCCCAACCAGTACTTC; CDR3: CASSLGQAAPNQYF
D: .; size: many; V: TRBV6-4; J: TRBJ2-1; DNA: TGTGCCAGCAGCGATGGGGCAGAGAACAATGAGCAGTTCTTC; CDR3: CASSDGAENNEQFF
D: TRBD2; size: many; V: TRBV20-1; J: TRBJ2-3; DNA: TGCAGTGCTAGAGTTGGGAGGGCCGGGGATACGCAGTATTTT; CDR3: CSARVGRAGDTQYF
D: .; size: many; V: TRBV20-1; J: TRBJ2-3; DNA: TGCAGTGTCAGGGCGGGGTATACGCAGTATTTT; CDR3: CSVRAGYTQYF
D: .; size: many; V: TRBV2; J: TRBJ1-2; DNA: TGTGCCAGCAGTGAATGGATTCTGGCAGGTCTGGTGTCTGGCTACACCTTC; CDR3: CASSEWILAGLVSGYTF
D: .; size: many; V: TRBV20-1; J: TRBJ2-3; DNA: TGCAGTGCTAGAGAGGTCAGCGGAGTAGATACGCAGTATTTT; CDR3: CSAREVSGVDTQYF
D: .; size: many; V: TRBV29-1; J: TRBJ1-1; DNA: TGCAGCGGTGGGGTTGGAAACACTGAAGCTTTCTTT; CDR3: CSGGVGNTEAFF
D: .; size: many; V: TRBV6-4; J: TRBJ2-1; DNA: TGTGCCAGCAGTGGCGATTCCTACAATGAGCAGTTCTTC; CDR3: CASSGDSYNEQFF
D: .; size: many; V: TRBV29-1; J: TRBJ2-3; DNA: TGCAGCCACACCCAGGGATCCACAGATACGCAGTATTTT; CDR3: CSHTQGSTDTQYF
D: .; size: .; V: TRBV6-5; J: TRBJ2-5; DNA: TGTGCCAGCAGTTCGGCAGGGGGGAGAGAGACCCAGTACTTC; CDR3: CASSSAGGRETQYF
D: .; size: many; V: TRBV20-1; J: TRBJ2-3; DNA: TGCAGTGCTAGAGATCTGGCAGCCACAGATACGCAGTATTTT; CDR3: CSARDLAATDTQYF
D: TRBD1; size: .; V: TRBV4-2; J: TRBJ2-7; DNA: TGTGCCAGCAGCCAAGACTACGGACAGGGGGGCTCCTACGAGCAGTACTTC; CDR3: CASSQDYGQGGSYEQYF
D: TRBD1; size: many; V: TRBV6-5; J: TRBJ2-2; DNA: TGTGCCAGCAGAGAAGTTCCGGGACAGATCATGACCGGGGAGCTGTTTTTT; CDR3: CASREVPGQIMTGELFF
D: .; size: many; V: TRBV19; J: TRBJ2-3; DNA: TGTGCCAGTACCCAGACAGTCAGCACAGATACGCAGTATTTT; CDR3: CASTQTVSTDTQYF
D: TRBD1; size: .; V: TRBV29-1; J: TRBJ2-5; DNA: TGCAGCGTCGACAGGGTTGGGGAGACCCAGTACTTC; CDR3: CSVDRVGETQYF
D: .; size: many; V: TRBV10-2; J: TRBJ2-7; DNA: TGCGCCAGCCGCTGGGTGGGGGACTACGAGCAGTACTTC; CDR3: CASRWVGDYEQYF
D: .; size: few; V: TRBV7-8; J: TRBJ2-1; DNA: TGTGCCAGCAGCTTAGCCATGGGGGGCGCACTAAGCTCCTACAATGAGCAGTTCTTC; CDR3: CASSLAMGGALSSYNEQFF
D: .; size: many; V: TRBV28; J: TRBJ2-7; DNA: TGTGCCAGCAGTGCTTTTGGCTCCCGAGGCGAGCAGTACTTC; CDR3: CASSAFGSRGEQYF
D: .; size: many; V: TRBV20-1; J: TRBJ1-1; DNA: TGCAGTGCTCTAGGGGACCTTAACACTGAAGCTTTCTTT; CDR3: CSALGDLNTEAFF
D: .; size: many; V: TRBV6-2/TRBV6-3; J: TRBJ1-1; DNA: TGTGCCAGCAGTGCGGACGGTGGGAACACTGAAGCTTTCTTT; CDR3: CASSADGGNTEAFF
D: .; size: many; V: TRBV20-1; J: TRBJ2-1; DNA: TGCAGTGCTAGCAGGCCAAATGAGCAGTTCTTC; CDR3: CSASRPNEQFF
D: TRBD1; size: many; V: TRBV2; J: TRBJ2-1; DNA: TGTGCCAGCAAGCCCGGGACAGATATCTACAATGAGCAGTTCTTC; CDR3: CASKPGTDIYNEQFF